These T cell receptor beta chains were read from a single sample in a study of shared clonotypes between healthy human individuals. The table came from immunoSEQ multiplex PCR; TCRdb's copy has only in-frame clones and leaves some out. The repertoire holds roughly 100,000 clones, with about 66% as singletons. Sequencing was performed on memory CD8+ T cells sorted from blood. These receptors originate from a woman aged 25-40 years in good health. The CDR3 runs from the conserved cysteine through the conserved F or W. The D gene is left open where the match is weak. The size entry is marked missing in some rows and otherwise reads once, few, many or a size class.

>TRBJ2-7|TRBV10-3|-|few
TGTGCCATCAGTGGGGCGGGGTACTACGAGCAGTACTTC
CAISGAGYYEQYF
>TRBJ2-5|TRBV4-2|TRBD2|-
TGTGCCAGCAGCCAAGTTCTTATATCGGCTAGCGGCCAAGAGACCCAGTACTTC
CASSQVLISASGQETQYF
>TRBJ2-5|TRBV19|-|-
TGTGCCAGTAGTATCGGGACACAACCGTGGGAGACCCAGTACTTC
CASSIGTQPWETQYF
>TRBJ2-3|TRBV6-1|-|-
TGTGCCAGCAGTGAAGAGGGAGGAGGCACAGATACGCAGTATTTT
CASSEEGGGTDTQYF
>TRBJ2-2|TRBV11-2|-|-
TGTGCCAGCAGCTTAGCATCCGGGGAGCTGTTTTTT
CASSLASGELFF
>TRBJ1-1|TRBV10-3|-|once
TGTGCCATCAGTGGGGGGGTAGTGAACACTGAAGCTTTCTTT
CAISGGVVNTEAFF
>TRBJ2-7|TRBV20-1|TRBD1|-
TGCAGTGGAAGGGGGCGGCAGCAGTACTTC
CSGRGRQQYF
>TRBJ2-2|TRBV15|TRBD2|-
TGTGCCACCAGCAACGAAGAGGCTAGCGGTATCACCGGGGAGCTGTTTTTT
CATSNEEASGITGELFF
>TRBJ2-1|TRBV6-4|-|many
TGTGCCAGCAGCCCCGGACGGGGAGGGGGGGATGAGCAGTTCTTC
CASSPGRGGGDEQFF
>TRBJ2-1|TRBV9|-|many
TGTGCCAGCAGCGTAGAAGGGGACAACTACAATGAGCAGTTCTTC
CASSVEGDNYNEQFF
>TRBJ1-4|TRBV27|TRBD1|many
TGTGCCAGCAGCCGCGGACAGGGGAACGAAAAACTGTTTTTT
CASSRGQGNEKLFF
>TRBJ2-1|TRBV9|TRBD2|few
TGTGCCAGCAGCGTGACAAGCGGGAGGGCGGGCAATGAGCAGTTCTTC
CASSVTSGRAGNEQFF
>TRBJ1-2|TRBV5-5|-|-
TGTGCCAGCAGCTTGCGAGTCCGGGGTGACTATGGCTACACCTTC
CASSLRVRGDYGYTF
>TRBJ2-2|TRBV25-1|TRBD2|-
TGTGCCAGCAGTGAACGGCCCGGACTAGCTCCGAACACCGGGGAGCTGTTTTTT
CASSERPGLAPNTGELFF
>TRBJ1-5|TRBV7-9|-|-
TGTGCCAGCAGCTTGGACGGATTCAATCAGCCCCAGCATTTT
CASSLDGFNQPQHF
>TRBJ2-7|TRBV30|-|-
TGTGCCTGGAGTGTCGGAGAAGGCTACGAGCAGTACTTC
CAWSVGEGYEQYF
>TRBJ2-1|TRBV6-1|-|-
TGTGCCAGCAGTGAAATCGGTTGGGATGAGCAGTTCTTC
CASSEIGWDEQFF
>TRBJ2-3|TRBV25-1|TRBD2|-
TGTGCCAGCAGCTTTGCGGGAGGAGGGGCAGATACGCAGTATTTT
CASSFAGGGADTQYF
>TRBJ2-2|TRBV30|-|-
TGTGCCTGGAGGCGACCTAGGGGCGGGGAGCTGTTTTTT
CAWRRPRGGELFF
>TRBJ2-1|TRBV6-4|TRBD1|few
TGTGCCAGCAGTGACTCCGGGACAGGTAATGAGCAGTTCTTC
CASSDSGTGNEQFF
>TRBJ2-7|TRBV11-2|-|-
TGTGCCAGCAGCACAGTAGTGGGCGAGCAGTACTTC
CASSTVVGEQYF
>TRBJ2-3|TRBV25-1|-|once
TGTGCCAGCAGTGGAGACAGGCGATCAGATACGCAGTATTTT
CASSGDRRSDTQYF
>TRBJ2-7|TRBV7-2|TRBD1|-
TGTGCCAGCAGCGCAACAGGGGGCTCGTTCTACGAGCAGTACTTC
CASSATGGSFYEQYF
>TRBJ2-3|TRBV4-1|-|-
TGCGCCAGCAGCCAAGATGTTCCTTTCACAGATACGCAGTATTTT
CASSQDVPFTDTQYF
>TRBJ1-1|TRBV28|-|-
TGTGCCAGCAGTTTACCCGGGACTATCGGGAACGCTGAAGCTTTCTTT
CASSLPGTIGNAEAFF
>TRBJ1-3|TRBV7-9|TRBD1|-
TGTGCCAGCAGCTCGGGACAGGGTGGGAGCTCTGGAAACACCATATATTTT
CASSSGQGGSSGNTIYF
>TRBJ2-7|TRBV29-1|TRBD1|-
TGCAGCGTGACCGGGACAGGGTCCTCCTACGAGCAGTACTTC
CSVTGTGSSYEQYF
>TRBJ1-2|TRBV7-9|-|-
TGTGCCAGCAGCTCTTCCGGGATCCAAGGTGGCTACACCTTC
CASSSSGIQGGYTF
>TRBJ2-7|TRBV7-2|TRBD2|few
TGTGCCAGCAGCTTAGTGGGAGGGAGTTCCCACGAGCAGTACTTC
CASSLVGGSSHEQYF
>TRBJ2-2|TRBV5-1|TRBD1|once
TGCGCCAGCAGCCTAACGACAGGGGGCGTCGGGGAGCTGTTTTTT
CASSLTTGGVGELFF
>TRBJ2-7|TRBV5-8|-|once
TGTGCCAGCAGCTTGGCCGGGTATCGGGACGGCTCCTACGAGCAGTACTTC
CASSLAGYRDGSYEQYF
>TRBJ2-3|TRBV25-1|TRBD1|few
TGTGCCAGCAGGGACAGGAGCACAGATACGCAGTATTTT
CASRDRSTDTQYF
>TRBJ2-7|TRBV19|-|-
TGTGCCAGTAGTAAGGGTTTCCCCGACACCTCCTACGAGCAGTACTTC
CASSKGFPDTSYEQYF
>TRBJ2-1|TRBV2|-|-
TGTGCCAGCAGTGAGAGGGATATTACTAACAATGAGCAGTTCTTC
CASSERDITNNEQFF
>TRBJ1-6|TRBV7-2|-|few
TGTGCCAGCAGCTTAGTTGGGGGGCTGGGTTCACCCCTCCACTTT
CASSLVGGLGSPLHF
>TRBJ1-5|TRBV19|TRBD1|-
TGTGCCAGTAGTCCGGGGACAGGGTATCAGCCCCAGCATTTT
CASSPGTGYQPQHF
>TRBJ1-4|TRBV5-4|-|many
TGTGCCAGCAGCTTTCGTGGTGAAAAACTGTTTTTT
CASSFRGEKLFF
>TRBJ2-1|TRBV19|-|-
TGTGCCAGTAGTATGGGCCGGGACTGGGGAGACAATGAGCAGTTCTTC
CASSMGRDWGDNEQFF
>TRBJ1-4|TRBV10-1|TRBD1|-
TGCGCCAGCAGTGATGGACAGGGCGGATCGACTAATGAAAAACTGTTTTTT
CASSDGQGGSTNEKLFF
>TRBJ2-1|TRBV15|-|few
TGTGCCACCACAGCAAACCCAGACCTCTACAATGAGCAGTTCTTC
CATTANPDLYNEQFF
>TRBJ2-1|TRBV5-1|TRBD2|-
TGCGCCAGCAGCTTGGGTCGGACTAGCGGGGTCTACAATGAGCAGTTCTTC
CASSLGRTSGVYNEQFF
>TRBJ2-1|TRBV27|TRBD1|once
TGTGCCAGCAGTTTTTGGGCGCCTGACAGGGCCTTATCCTACAATGAGCAGTTCTTC
CASSFWAPDRALSYNEQFF
>TRBJ2-5|TRBV29-1|-|-
TGCAGCGTCCCCAGGGGGCGGGAGCAAGAGACCCAGTACTTC
CSVPRGREQETQYF
>TRBJ2-2|TRBV21-1|-|few
TGCGGAGGGGGACTAGCGGGAGATTACACCGGGGAGCTGTTTTTT
CGGGLAGDYTGELFF
>TRBJ1-2|TRBV13|-|-
TGTGCCAGCAGTTTTCAGACAGGAAGTCCCTATGGCTACACCTTC
CASSFQTGSPYGYTF
>TRBJ2-3|TRBV5-4|-|many
TGTGCCAGCAGCTTGTTGACCTGGACAGCAGATACGCAGTATTTT
CASSLLTWTADTQYF
>TRBJ2-1|TRBV5-6|-|-
TGTGCCAGCAGCTGGGGAGCCTACAATGAGCAGTTCTTC
CASSWGAYNEQFF
>TRBJ2-7|TRBV5-1|-|-
TGCGCCAGCAGCGAGAGCTCCTACGAGCAGTACTTC
CASSESSYEQYF
>TRBJ2-5|TRBV6-1|-|-
TGTGCCAGCAGCGACTTCTCGGGACACCAAGAGACCCAGTACTTC
CASSDFSGHQETQYF
>TRBJ2-3|TRBV5-1|TRBD2|-
TGCGCCAGCAGCATAGGGACTAGCGGACGCACAGATACGCAGTATTTT
CASSIGTSGRTDTQYF
>TRBJ1-1|TRBV7-9|-|-
TGTGCCAGCAGCTTCAGGACAGCGAACACTGAAGCTTTCTTT
CASSFRTANTEAFF
>TRBJ2-1|TRBV18|-|-
TGTGCCAGCTCACCGCTATTCGGGGAACACTACAATGAGCAGTTCTTC
CASSPLFGEHYNEQFF
>TRBJ2-3|TRBV6-4|-|few
TGTGCCAGCAGTGAGGGGGAGCCAGATACGCAGTATTTT
CASSEGEPDTQYF
>TRBJ1-2|TRBV6-5|-|-
TGTGCCACCGAACGTAGGGGGGTAGGTGGCTACACCTTC
CATERRGVGGYTF
>TRBJ2-7|TRBV29-1|-|-
TGCAGCGTTGCCCAGAGCTCCTACGAGCAGTACTTC
CSVAQSSYEQYF
>TRBJ2-1|TRBV18|TRBD2|few
TGTGCCAGCTCACTTACTAGCGGGGGTTCCTACAATGAGCAGTTCTTC
CASSLTSGGSYNEQFF
>TRBJ1-1|TRBV19|-|few
TGTGCCAGTACGGGGGCGGTTAACACTGAAGCTTTCTTT
CASTGAVNTEAFF
>TRBJ2-1|TRBV6-4|TRBD1|-
TGTGCCAGCAGTGACAGGGGGCACAATGAGCAGTTCTTC
CASSDRGHNEQFF
>TRBJ1-1|TRBV28|-|many
TGTGCCAGCAGTCCCGTAGGGACGGTATCAACTGAAGCTTTCTTT
CASSPVGTVSTEAFF